A single sample is the source of the 22 T cell receptor beta chains below, sequenced in a study of control samples from healthy donors and cancer patients. Only in-frame clones appear in the TCRdb table, and some are missing; sequencing was by immunoSEQ multiplex PCR. Here the sample spans roughly 100,000 clones, approximately 86% being singletons. Sequencing used blood. The receptors derive from a man aged 30-40 years in good health.

The chain joins TRBV27 to TRBJ2-7; D unresolved. The CDR3 has 14 residues. CDR1 is MNHEY and CDR2 is SMNVEV in the germline V gene (reference sequence). With 2 bases removed from V and 2 bases from J, the gap between germline ends came to 10 bases. Here the CDR3 DNA reads TGTGCCAGCAGTTTAACCCGATGGACCTACGAGCAGTACTTC. It encodes CASSLTRWTYEQYF.

The chain combines TRBV28 with TRBJ2-1; D possibly matches TRBD1 or TRBD2 (5 bases each). CDR3 size: 14 residues. The germline V and J ends were trimmed by 0 bases and 6 bases, with 9 bases remaining between them. Per germline, CDR1 MDHEN and CDR2 SYDVKM. CDR3 bases: TGTGCCAGCAGTTTATGGGGACCGAGCAATGAGCAGTTCTTC. Its translation: CASSLWGPSNEQFF.

Remarks on this clone: The identical CDR3 is also encoded by other nucleotide sequences in the sample. The rearrangement links TRBV6-2 or TRBV6-3 to TRBJ2-7; D may be TRBD2 (5 bases). CDR1 and CDR2 (germline): MNHEY, SVGEGT. This CDR3 is 13 amino acids long. Deletions cut 0 bases from V and 3 bases from J, with 6 bases between. The CDR3 DNA follows: TGTGCCAGCAGTTACTCCGGGGTCTACGAGCAGTACTTC. Residues: CASSYSGVYEQYF.

The chain carries TRBV30 and TRBJ2-1; perhaps TRBD2 as D (6 bases). In germline, CDR1 is GTSNPN, CDR2 SVGIG (reference sequence). V was cut by 5 bases and J by 0 bases, with 17 bases left in between. This CDR3 spans 16 amino acids. CDR3 region: CAWVRGPGVSYNEQFF. The CDR3 coding sequence is TGTGCCTGGGTGCGGGGTCCGGGAGTCTCCTACAATGAGCAGTTCTTC. The complete variable domain, with remaining parts taken from reference TRBV30 and TRBJ2-1, reads SQTIHQWPATLVQPVGSPLSLECTVEGTSNPNLYWYRQAAGRGLQLLFYSVGIGQISSEVPQNLSASRPQDRQFILSSKKLLLSDSGFYLCAWVRGPGVSYNEQFFGPGTRLTVL.

This clone was detected once. This chain links TRBV7-3 with TRBJ2-1; 7 bases fit TRBD1. Germline CDR1 and CDR2: SGHTA and FQGTGA. J was trimmed by 9 bases and V by 5 bases; bases with no gene match: 10. The length of the CDR3 is 14 residues. The CDR3 bases are TGTGCCAGCAGCCCGAGACAGGGTAGGACTGAGCAGTTCTTC. This encodes CASSPRQGRTEQFF.

The gene calls are TRBV3-1 (or the pseudogene TRBV3-2) and TRBJ2-4; no clear D gene. Germline lookup yields CDR1 LGHDT and CDR2 YNNKEL (reference sequence). Trimming cost V 3 bases and J 6 bases, with 18 bases left between them. CDR3 length: 16 residues. The CDR3 bases are TGTGCCAGCAGCCAGTCCCCTAATGTCAGACTAAACATTCAGTACTTC. Protein: CASSQSPNVRLNIQYF.

The rearrangement joins TRBV5-4 to TRBJ2-7, with D perhaps matching TRBD1 (6 bases). Germline V gene lookup returns CDR1 SGHNT and CDR2 YYREEE (reference sequence). The CDR3 sequence is 13 residues long. Trimming removed 5 bases at V and 1 base at J, with 10 bases between. In DNA form, the CDR3 reads TGTGCCAGCAGACCTACAGGGTCCTACGAGCAGTACTTC. Amino acid sequence: CASRPTGSYEQYF.

The rearrangement uses TRBV7-2 and TRBJ1-2; D not resolved. CDR3 size: 13 residues. Trimming left V 5 bases short and J 6 bases short, with 13 bases between. Germline CDR1 SGHTA, CDR2 FQGNSA. This CDR3 reads CASSPRDRDGYTF. The DNA for the CDR3 is TGTGCCAGCAGCCCTAGAGATAGGGATGGCTACACCTTC.

The J gene is TRBJ1-1, the V gene TRBV30; no definite D call. V was trimmed by 4 bases and J by 1 base, leaving 13 bases between them. This CDR3 has 14 residues. Germline CDR1 is GTSNPN and CDR2 is SVGIG (reference sequence). The CDR3 bases are TGTGCCTGGATGGGCTTTGAAGAGAACACTGAAGCTTTCTTT. Its protein product is CAWMGFEENTEAFF.

The chain couples TRBV18 to TRBJ2-7, with D tentatively TRBD1 (6 bases). Germline V gene sequence: CDR1 KGHSH, CDR2 LQKENI. The V gene lost 2 bases and the J gene lost 7 bases, with 24 bases spanning the gap. The CDR3 length is 17 residues. The CDR3 DNA reads TGTGCCAGCTCACCAAAAACTCCGGACAGCTACGGAGTTGAGCAGTACTTC. Translated, it gives CASSPKTPDSYGVEQYF.

The chain recombines TRBV11-2 with TRBJ2-1; either TRBD1 or TRBD2 may fit D (6 bases each). V lost 5 bases, J lost 0 bases, and 17 bases lay in between. The CDR3 consists of 17 residues. Germline V lookup: CDR1 SGHAT, CDR2 FQNNGV. The DNA for the CDR3 is TGTGCCAGCAGCACCATTCGGGGGCCATCCTCCTACAATGAGCAGTTCTTC. This translates into CASSTIRGPSSYNEQFF.

J is TRBJ1-1 and V is TRBV11-3, with D unclear. Trimming removed 3 bases from V and 0 bases from J, with 14 bases in between. This CDR3 is 16 amino acids long. Germline CDR1 SGHNT, CDR2 YENEEA. CDR3 nucleotide sequence: TGTGCCAGCAGCTTGGATGGATGGGAAATGAACACTGAAGCTTTCTTT. This gives the protein CASSLDGWEMNTEAFF.

The chain's CDR3 is CASTPGLATYNEQFF. The CDR3 region has the DNA TGTGCCAGCACCCCGGGACTAGCGACCTACAATGAGCAGTTCTTC. The V call is TRBV25-1, the J call TRBJ2-1; 10 bases align to TRBD2. Unmatched junction bases numbered 5, after V lost 7 bases and J lost 2 bases. CDR1 and CDR2 from the germline V gene are MGHDK and SYGVNS. The CDR3 contains 15 residues.

The V and J genes are TRBV4-1 and TRBJ1-2, with 7 bases matching TRBD1. Germline CDR1 MGHRA, CDR2 YSYEKL. CDR3 length equals 14 residues. Trimming removed 4 bases from V and 3 bases from J; junction bases left unmatched: 5. For the CDR3, the DNA is TGCGCCAGCAGCCTACAGGGGTTGGACTATGGCTACACCTTC. This encodes CASSLQGLDYGYTF.

This rearrangement joins TRBV3-1 (or the pseudogene TRBV3-2) to TRBJ2-1, with a possible D match to TRBD2 (5 bases). This CDR3 region has 15 residues. Trimming pared 2 bases from V and 9 bases from J, leaving 17 bases between. The germline V gene encodes CDR1 LGHDT and CDR2 YNNKEL (reference sequence). The CDR3 sequence: CASSQWQVVAGEQFF. The CDR3 DNA reads TGTGCCAGCAGCCAATGGCAGGTTGTTGCGGGTGAGCAGTTCTTC.

This clone was seen just once. This sequence joins TRBV19 and TRBJ1-4; 8 bases align to TRBD1. Losses at the gene ends were 9 bases for V and 8 bases for J; bases not matched to a gene: 11. Germline-derived CDR1 and CDR2 are LNHDA and SQIVND (reference sequence). The CDR3 sequence is 14 residues long. CDR3 in amino acids: CASRGRSSEEKLFF. In DNA, the CDR3 is TGTGCCAGCAGGGGGCGGTCATCGGAGGAAAAACTGTTTTTT.

The chain is built from TRBV7-3 and TRBJ1-5; a weak D match, TRBD1 (6 bases). The V end lost 5 bases, the J end lost 3 bases, and 8 bases lay between the germline ends. This CDR3 comprises 13 residues. Germline assignment: CDR1 SGHTA and CDR2 FQGTGA. CDR3: CASSQGPNQPQHF. The CDR3 region has the DNA TGTGCCAGCAGCCAGGGGCCCAATCAGCCCCAGCATTTT.

Here the CDR3 reads CASSLAAASAKETQYF. The CDR3 nucleotides read TGTGCCAGCAGCTTGGCGGCTGCATCGGCTAAAGAGACCCAGTACTTC. The chain combines TRBV5-4 with TRBJ2-5; D is undetermined. This CDR3 spans 16 amino acids. Trimming cost V 0 bases and J 3 bases, with 15 bases left between them. Germline CDR1 reads SGHNT; CDR2 reads YYREEE (reference sequence).

The V and J genes are TRBV6-5 and TRBJ1-3; D gene ambiguous. The CDR3 loop spans 12 amino acids. In germline, CDR1 is MNHEY, CDR2 SVGAGI. Trimming took 7 bases from V and 0 from J, leaving 4 bases between them. CDR3 DNA sequence: TGTGCCAGCAAGAGCTCTGGAAACACCATATATTTT. Protein product: CASKSSGNTIYF.

The J gene is TRBJ2-2, the V gene TRBV6-4, with TRBD2 matching over 11 bases. Trimming took 3 bases from V and 5 from J; bases not matched to a gene: 5. Germline CDR1 MRHNA, CDR2 SNTAGT. The CDR3 is made up of 16 amino acids. The CDR3 nucleotides are TGTGCCAGCAGTGAGGATCTAGCGGGAGGTACCGGGGAGCTGTTTTTT. Translating it yields CASSEDLAGGTGELFF.

The rearrangement joins TRBV9 to TRBJ2-2, with D possibly being TRBD1 (5 bases). Trimming cost V 0 bases and J 7 bases, with 13 bases left between them. The CDR3 has 15 amino acids. From germline, CDR1 is SGDLS and CDR2 YYNGEE. CDR3 bases: TGTGCCAGCAGCGTAGGGCAGGGTTTCGTCGGGGAGCTGTTTTTT. This translates into CASSVGQGFVGELFF.

The chain carries TRBV10-3 and TRBJ1-2; no clear D gene. The V gene lost 7 bases and the J gene lost 2 bases, with 11 bases spanning the gap. The CDR3 is 13 amino acids. The germline gives CDR1 ENHRY, CDR2 SYGVKD. The CDR3 here is CAITREGNYGYTF. Here the CDR3 DNA reads TGTGCCATCACTAGGGAAGGAAACTATGGCTACACCTTC.